The rows below give T cell receptor beta chains drawn from one sample of a study of control samples from healthy donors and cancer patients. The protocol was immunoSEQ multiplex PCR, while the TCRdb copy is restricted to in-frame clones and leaves out a portion. In the table there are about 75,000 clones, 94% of which are singletons. The sample comprised blood. These receptors all stem from a woman in her 40s in good health. CDR3s include the opening cysteine and the closing phenylalanine or tryptophan. A D gene is named only where the DNA matches it firmly.

>TRBV29-1|TRBJ2-5|TRBD1
TGCAGCGTTGAAGAGGGACAGGGCTTCGGGGAGACCCAGTACTTC
CSVEEGQGFGETQYF
>TRBV15|TRBJ1-4|TRBD1
TGTGCCACCAGCAGACCGACAGACAGGGACCTCGGAAAACTGTTTTTT
CATSRPTDRDLGKLFF
>TRBV2|TRBJ2-3|-
TGTGCCAGCCGGAGTAGGAGCGGGAGCACAGATACGCAGTATTTT
CASRSRSGSTDTQYF
>TRBV6-5|TRBJ2-7|TRBD2
TGTGCCAGCAGTCAACACAGCGGGAGTGGGTACGAGCAGTACTTC
CASSQHSGSGYEQYF
>TRBV9|TRBJ1-4|-
TGTGCCAGCAGCGTAGAGGCGGATAATGAAAAACTGTTTTTT
CASSVEADNEKLFF
>TRBV7-6|TRBJ2-4|-
TGTGCCAGCAGCTCCACCTTAGATCGGGCCAAAAACATTCAGTACTTC
CASSSTLDRAKNIQYF
>TRBV7-9|TRBJ1-5|-
TGTGCCAGCACGTCCGGGACACCCAATCAGCCCCAGCATTTT
CASTSGTPNQPQHF
>TRBV10-3|TRBJ2-7|-
TGTGCCATCAGTGGTTCACCTGATTCATCCTACGAGCAGTACTTC
CAISGSPDSSYEQYF
>TRBV3-1/TRBV3-2|TRBJ2-3|-
TGTGCCAGCAGCCAAGATCAGGGGGGTACGCAGTATTTT
CASSQDQGGTQYF
>TRBV2|TRBJ2-2|TRBD2
TGTGCCAGCAGCGACCTAGCGGGGGAGCTCGGGGAGCTGTTTTTT
CASSDLAGELGELFF
>TRBV19|TRBJ2-1|TRBD1
TGTGCCAGTAGTACCTCCCGGACAGGGGCAAGGGAGCAGTTCTTC
CASSTSRTGAREQFF
>TRBV6-2/TRBV6-3|TRBJ1-6|-
TGTGCCAGCAGCCTACAGGGATGGATTAAGAATTCACCCCTCCACTTT
CASSLQGWIKNSPLHF
>TRBV7-6|TRBJ2-3|TRBD2
TGTGCCAGCAGCTGGGCCACTAGCGGGAGCCTAAGCACAGATACGCAGTATTTT
CASSWATSGSLSTDTQYF
>TRBV7-2|TRBJ2-5|-
TGTGCCGGCAGCTTATTGACTACCCAAGAGACCCAGTACTTC
CAGSLLTTQETQYF
>TRBV2|TRBJ2-3|-
TGTGCCAGCAGTGCTGAGGGGATCAGGTCGCAGTATTTT
CASSAEGIRSQYF
>TRBV28|TRBJ2-3|-
TGTGCCAGCCGGACGGAGCCTAGCACAGATACGCAGTATTTT
CASRTEPSTDTQYF
>TRBV28|TRBJ2-7|-
TGTGCCAGCAGTTTACCACAGGGATCCTACGAGCAGTACTTC
CASSLPQGSYEQYF
>TRBV9|TRBJ1-6|TRBD1
TGTGCCAGCAGCGTAGCGACAGGGTGGGTTTCACCCCTCCACTTT
CASSVATGWVSPLHF
>TRBV3-1/TRBV3-2|TRBJ2-1|-
TGTGCCAGCAGCCAAGAACGATGTCTTAAGACAGACCACACGATAGCGGTCCCCTACAATGAGCAGTTCTTC
CASSQERCLKTDHTIAVPYNEQFF
>TRBV12-5|TRBJ1-5|-
TGTGCTAGTGGTTTGGCAGGGTATAGCAATCAGCCCCAGCATTTT
CASGLAGYSNQPQHF
>TRBV12-5|TRBJ2-5|-
TGTGCTAGTGGTTTCCCGGGATTCCAAGAGACCCAGTACTTC
CASGFPGFQETQYF
>TRBV6-5|TRBJ1-2|TRBD1
TGTGCCAGCAGCATGGGACAGGGGGGTGGCTACACCTTC
CASSMGQGGGYTF
>TRBV7-9|TRBJ1-3|-
TGTGCCAGCAGCTTAGACGCCAGCTCTGGAAACACCATATATTTT
CASSLDASSGNTIYF
>TRBV21-1|TRBJ1-6|-
TGTGCCAGCAGCGCGCGGGTAAGTTGCGAGAATTCACCCCTCCACTTT
CASSARVSCENSPLHF
>TRBV7-2|TRBJ2-1|-
TGTGCCAGCAGCTTACTCCACAGGGACGGGCAGTTCTTC
CASSLLHRDGQFF
>TRBV14|TRBJ1-6|-
TGTGCCAGCAGCCAAGAGCTGGGGGAAAATTCACCCCTCCACTTT
CASSQELGENSPLHF
>TRBV19|TRBJ1-6|TRBD1
TGTGCCAGTAATTCAGGGGGGGATTCACCCCTCCACTTT
CASNSGGDSPLHF
>TRBV3-1/TRBV3-2|TRBJ2-5|TRBD2
TGTGCCAGCAGCACGACCATGCGACTAGCGGGAGGAGAGACCCAGTACTTC
CASSTTMRLAGGETQYF
>TRBV10-2|TRBJ2-2|TRBD2
TGCGCCAGCAGGAACAGCGGGGGGGCAGACACCGGGGAGCTGTTTTTT
CASRNSGGADTGELFF
>TRBV18|TRBJ1-1|-
TGTGCCAGCTCACGGGGAGGAAGAAGAGTAGAAGCTTTCTTT
CASSRGGRRVEAFF
>TRBV6-6|TRBJ1-1|TRBD1
TGTGCCAGCGGTGGGACAGGGTTCACTGAAGCTTTCTTT
CASGGTGFTEAFF
>TRBV9|TRBJ2-5|TRBD1
TGTGCCAGCAGCGTTGCAATCCGGGACAGCCAAGAGACCCAGTACTTC
CASSVAIRDSQETQYF
>TRBV29-1|TRBJ2-1|-
TGCAGCGTTGGGCGGGATCACAATGAGCAGTTCTTC
CSVGRDHNEQFF
>TRBV28|TRBJ1-2|TRBD1
TGTGCCAGCATCCCGGGACAGACATCCTATGGCTACACCTTC
CASIPGQTSYGYTF
>TRBV12-3/TRBV12-4|TRBJ1-2|-
TGTGCCAGCAGTTTAGCGCTGGGGGCGAGCTACACCTTC
CASSLALGASYTF
>TRBV4-2|TRBJ1-5|-
TGTGCCAGCAGCCAAGATTGGCCCCTCCGGCAGCCCCAGCATTTT
CASSQDWPLRQPQHF
>TRBV12-3/TRBV12-4|TRBJ2-7|-
TGTGCCAGCAGTTTGATAGCTTCCTACGAGCAGTACTTC
CASSLIASYEQYF
>TRBV6-5|TRBJ1-1|-
TGTGCCAGCAGTTATCCCCCGAGGGCTTTCTTT
CASSYPPRAFF
>TRBV6-2/TRBV6-3|TRBJ1-1|-
TGTGCCAGCAGTTTGCGGAACACTGAAGCTTTCTTT
CASSLRNTEAFF
>TRBV7-3|TRBJ2-7|-
TGTGCCAGCAGCCTAGGACCTGCTGATGGGGAGCAGTACTTC
CASSLGPADGEQYF
>TRBV15|TRBJ2-7|TRBD2
TGTGCCACCAGCACCCGGGAGGGCGGGCGAGCCTACGAGCAGTACTTC
CATSTREGGRAYEQYF
>TRBV19|TRBJ1-4|-
TGTGCCAGTAGTACCTTCCCCAGTGGTTTGGAAAAACTGTTTTTT
CASSTFPSGLEKLFF
>TRBV2|TRBJ2-1|-
TGTGCCAGCAGTGAATACCTGAACCTCTTCCAGGGACGCTACAATGAGCAGTTCTTC
CASSEYLNLFQGRYNEQFF
>TRBV6-5|TRBJ1-2|TRBD1
TGTGCCAGCAGTTCAGGGGGCGCTGACTATGGCTACACCTTC
CASSSGGADYGYTF
>TRBV27|TRBJ2-7|-
TGTGCCAGCAGTTACGGCCCCCACTCCGACCCCTACGAGCAGTACTTC
CASSYGPHSDPYEQYF